The 22 T cell receptor beta chains given below trace back to one sample, sequenced in a study of metastatic and nonmetastatic thyroid tumors. Thyroid surgery was performed in patients who had received no treatment beforehand. TCRdb reprocessed the PCR reads using MiXCR. The sample yields under 20,000 clones, under 25% seen once. Material for sequencing was tumor tissue. The receptors originated from a female donor with papillary thyroid cancer or a benign thyroid nodule (not recorded which). Some clones in this sample may be carry-over from other donors' samples.

The V call is TRBV30, the J call TRBJ1-2, with D possibly TRBD1 on 5 matching bases. This CDR3 is 12 amino acids long. The germline V and J ends were trimmed by 1 base and 4 bases, with 7 bases remaining between them. Germline V gene data show CDR1 as GTSNPN and CDR2 as SVGIG (reference sequence). CDR3 sequence reads: CAWSAGLYGYTF. CDR3 DNA sequence: TGTGCCTGGAGTGCAGGGCTCTATGGCTACACCTTC.

Only a few counts were recorded for this clone. The CDR3 region is CASSLDQNYGYTF. Here the CDR3 DNA reads TGTGCCAGCAGTTTGGATCAGAACTATGGCTACACCTTC. The chain couples TRBV27 to TRBJ1-2; D remains ambiguous. This CDR3 has 13 residues. The germline gives CDR1 MNHEY, CDR2 SMNVEV (reference sequence). The ends were cut back, 3 bases at V and 2 bases at J, with 7 bases in the middle.

This clone was detected only a few times. In DNA, the CDR3 is TGTGCCAGCAGTTTAGCTGGCGGGGGGTCCTACGAGCAGTACTTC. Translation gives CASSLAGGGSYEQYF. V gene TRBV12-3 or TRBV12-4 combines with J gene TRBJ2-7; 8 bases are a match to TRBD2. The CDR3 is 15 amino acids. V dropped 0 bases and J dropped 1; count of bases not matched to a gene: 2.

This clone was counted ten times or more. The CDR3 coding sequence is TGTGCCAGCAGTTTGTACGGCTACGAGCAGTACTTC. Translated: CASSLYGYEQYF. The rearrangement joins TRBV27 to TRBJ2-7; D gene ambiguous. Trimming shortened V by 3 bases and J by 3 bases, and 6 bases separated the two germline ends. The CDR3 totals 12 residues. The germline V gene has CDR1 MNHEY and CDR2 SMNVEV (reference sequence).

This clone was observed a few times. The rearrangement uses TRBV12-3 or TRBV12-4 and TRBJ2-1, with D unresolved. CDR3 length: 12 residues. Trimming stripped 6 bases from V and 7 bases from J, with 10 bases between. The CDR3 nucleotides read TGTGCCAGCAGGAGAGAGTCTAATGAGCAGTTCTTC. Its translation: CASRRESNEQFF.

This clone was detected many times. This sequence joins TRBV5-8 and TRBJ2-1, with D uncertain. The CDR3 is 13 residues long. Germline V lookup: CDR1 SGHTS, CDR2 YDEGEE. The V end was cut by 7 bases, the J end by 0 bases, with 8 bases between. CDR3 loop: CASGYRSYNEQFF. DNA of the CDR3: TGTGCCAGCGGCTACCGCTCCTACAATGAGCAGTTCTTC.

The chain is built from TRBV2 and TRBJ2-2, with TRBD1 matching 7 bases. This CDR3 comprises 16 residues. The V and J ends lost 4 bases and 2 bases, in that order; junction bases with no gene match: 7. In germline, CDR1 is SNHLY, CDR2 FYNNEI. The DNA of the CDR3 is TGTGCCAGCAGTGGAACTTGGGACAGAAACACCGGGGAGCTGTTTTTT. Its translation is CASSGTWDRNTGELFF.

By frequency in the sample, this clone is medium-sized. V gene TRBV2 combines with J gene TRBJ1-2, with 9 bases fitting TRBD1. Germline V gene sequence: CDR1 SNHLY, CDR2 FYNNEI. This CDR3 region has 15 residues. V shed 6 bases and J 4 bases; nucleotides not matched to a gene: 9. The CDR3 DNA reads TGTGCCAGCAGCGCCTACAGGGGGCATAGCTATGGCTACACCTTC. As protein: CASSAYRGHSYGYTF.

The chain recombines TRBV7-2 with TRBJ1-2, with 7 bases fitting TRBD1. The CDR3 extends over 15 amino acids. V lost 5 bases and J lost 2; bases outside the gene matches: 8. The germline CDR1 and CDR2 sequences are SGHTA and FQGNSA. The CDR3 nucleotides read TGTGCCAGCAGCCGCGGGGACAGAGAAAACTATGGCTACACCTTC. It translates to CASSRGDRENYGYTF.

This clone has ten or more counts. This chain uses TRBV6-1 with TRBJ1-5; possibly TRBD1 for D (5 bases). Germline V gene sequence: CDR1 MNHNS, CDR2 SASEGT. This CDR3 has 15 amino acids. The V and J ends lost 7 bases and 5 bases respectively, with 18 bases between them. This CDR3 reads CASTQGAEHHQPQHF. The CDR3 DNA sequence: TGTGCCAGCACGCAGGGCGCTGAACACCATCAGCCCCAGCATTTT.

V usage is TRBV11-2 and J usage is TRBJ1-1; the match to TRBD1 covers 7 bases. V lost 2 bases to trimming and J lost 4 bases; unmatched junction nucleotides: 10. Germline CDR1 and CDR2: SGHAT and FQNNGV. The CDR3 runs to 16 residues. The CDR3 protein is CASSLPVRQGGTEAFF. The CDR3 nucleotides are TGTGCCAGCAGCTTACCAGTACGACAGGGCGGCACTGAAGCTTTCTTT. The variable domain in full, completed from reference TRBV11-2 and TRBJ1-1, reads EAGVAQSPRYKIIEKRQSVAFWCNPISGHATLYWYQQILGQGPKLLIQFQNNGVVDDSQLPKDRFSAERLKGVDSTLKIQPAKLEDSAVYLCASSLPVRQGGTEAFFGQGTRLTVV.

This clone was detected many times. The gene calls are TRBV5-1 and TRBJ1-5; the match to TRBD1 covers 7 bases. This CDR3 region has 16 residues. Germline V gene data show CDR1 as SGHRS and CDR2 as YFSETQ. V dropped 0 bases and J dropped 7; count of bases not matched to a gene: 10. The CDR3 here is CASSLGVGGEGQPQHF. In nucleotides, the CDR3 is TGCGCCAGCAGCTTGGGGGTAGGGGGCGAGGGACAGCCCCAGCATTTT.

This chain connects TRBV28 to TRBJ2-5; 8 positions agree with TRBD1. Looked up from germline, CDR1 is MDHEN and CDR2 is SYDVKM. The CDR3 has 13 amino acids. Unmatched junction bases numbered 5, after V lost 6 bases and J lost 5 bases. The CDR3 DNA sequence: TGTGCCAGCAGACTCAGGGGGCCGGAGACCCAGTACTTC. Encoded protein: CASRLRGPETQYF. Supplemented by reference TRBV28 and TRBJ2-5, the full variable domain reads DVKVTQSSRYLVKRTGEKVFLECVQDMDHENMFWYRQDPGLGLRLIYFSYDVKMKEKGDIPEGYSVSREKKERFSLILESASTNQTSMYLCASRLRGPETQYFGPGTRLLVL.

This clone came up many times. This sequence joins TRBV28 and TRBJ1-2; no clear D gene. The CDR3 covers 12 residues. Trimming took 5 bases from V and 4 from J, leaving 8 bases between them. Germline loops: CDR1 MDHEN, CDR2 SYDVKM. In nucleotides, the CDR3 is TGTGCCAGCAGTCCCCGTAGCTATGGCTACACCTTC. It encodes CASSPRSYGYTF.

This clone has a handful of counts. For the CDR3, the DNA is TGTGCCAGCAGTTACTCTAAGCGAGGGTCCCAGCATTTT. It codes for CASSYSKRGSQHF. The V gene is TRBV6-5, the J gene TRBJ1-5; D unresolved. Germline V gene data show CDR1 as MNHEY and CDR2 as SVGAGI. This CDR3 is 13 amino acids long. V was trimmed by 0 bases and J by 11 bases, leaving 11 bases between them.

This clone ranks as medium-sized. This chain uses TRBV30 with TRBJ2-7, with 8 bases fitting TRBD2. In germline, CDR1 is GTSNPN, CDR2 SVGIG (reference sequence). This CDR3 is 15 amino acids long. J was trimmed by 3 bases and V by 2 bases; bases with no gene match: 9. The CDR3: CAWSKNSGTFYEQYF. The CDR3 DNA reads as TGTGCCTGGAGTAAAAATAGCGGGACTTTCTACGAGCAGTACTTC.

This clone was seen more than once but under ten times. A much larger clone sits a single nucleotide away, making a read error possible. This chain connects TRBV4-3 to TRBJ2-1; TRBD1 is a possible D gene (5 bases). V was cut by 4 bases and J by 10 bases, with 14 bases left in between. This CDR3 has 13 amino acids. The germline V gene has CDR1 LGHNA and CDR2 YSLEER. This CDR3 is CASSPLWYREQFF. DNA of the CDR3: TGCGCCAGCAGCCCCCTGTGGTACAGGGAGCAGTTCTTC.

Many counts were recorded for this clone. This chain connects TRBV6-1 to TRBJ2-3; 8 nucleotides line up with TRBD2. The CDR3 runs to 15 residues. Germline CDR1 and CDR2: MNHNS and SASEGT. Losses at the gene ends were 1 base for V and 4 bases for J; bases not matched to a gene: 4. The CDR3 region has the DNA TGTGCCAGCAGTGAAGATGGCGGGAGGCCAGATACGCAGTATTTT. Residues: CASSEDGGRPDTQYF.

This clone came up a few times. The chain's CDR3 is CASSIGTGSYEQYF. The CDR3 region has the DNA TGTGCCAGTAGTATTGGGACAGGGTCCTACGAGCAGTACTTC. This chain uses TRBV19 with TRBJ2-7, with TRBD1 matching over 9 bases. The CDR3 has 14 amino acids. V trimming: 3 bases; J trimming: 1 base; junction bases outside the gene matches: 1. Germline CDR1 LNHDA, CDR2 SQIVND (reference sequence).

The chain combines TRBV28 with TRBJ1-5; D gene ambiguous. Trimming took off 5 bases at V and 0 bases at J, with 8 bases between the two ends. This CDR3 contains 14 residues. Germline CDR1 MDHEN, CDR2 SYDVKM. The CDR3 protein is CASSKTYSNQPQHF. In DNA form, the CDR3 reads TGTGCCAGCAGTAAAACATATAGCAATCAGCCCCAGCATTTT.

The rearrangement joins TRBV20-1 to TRBJ1-2; a weak D match, TRBD1 (5 bases). The CDR3 totals 13 residues. Germline V gene sequence: CDR1 DFQATT, CDR2 SNEGSKA (reference sequence). Between the trimmed V and J ends, which lost 5 bases and 7 bases, there was a span of 17 bases. The DNA for the CDR3 is TGCAGTGCTCCAAGCTACGGGACGACTGGCTACACCTTC. It translates to CSAPSYGTTGYTF.

The V call is TRBV20-1, the J call TRBJ1-1; no clear D. Germline V gives CDR1 DFQATT, CDR2 SNEGSKA (reference sequence). Trimming pared 6 bases from V and 6 bases from J, leaving 17 bases between. This CDR3 has 13 amino acids. This chain's CDR3 is CSASTGFPSEAFF. The CDR3, as DNA: TGCAGTGCCAGCACGGGGTTTCCGTCTGAAGCTTTCTTT.